This entry describes one T cell receptor beta chain. Its antigen remains unidentified. This sample stems from a study of graft-versus-host responses after intestinal transplantation. Study information: Transplant types were multivisceral, liver-intestinal, or isolated intestinal. Tacrolimus and steroids were given for three to four years to all recipients after anti-thymocyte globulin induction. Notes on the study in general: Early after transplant, HvG declines were associated with peak levels of circulating GvH clones. Analysis identified GvH clones in recipient marrow, with some appearing first in ileum or blood.

From germline, CDR1 is MNHNY and CDR2 SVGAGI (reference sequence). The CDR3 extends over 11 amino acids. The ends were cut back, 2 bases at V and 5 bases at J, with 4 bases in the middle. The method was immunoSEQ multiplex PCR; TCRdb's version includes in-frame clones alone and lacks a portion of them. The sample consists of about 110,000 clones, just over 90% of them appearing once. The sequencing used unstimulated CD8+ T cells sorted from spleen or lymph node cells, collected before intestinal transplant. The chain recombines TRBV6-6 with TRBJ2-7; no definite D call. The TCR sequence derives from a human donor who received an intestinal transplant. DNA for the CDR3: TGTGCCAGCAGTTACATCCACGAGCAGTACTTC. Its translation: CASSYIHEQYF.